This TCR beta chain came from a study of blood T cell repertoires in COVID-19. Study-wide context: Collection of acute and convalescent COVID-19 samples took place in the United States, Italy and Spain.

CDR3 size: 14 residues. V shed 7 bases and J 8 bases; nucleotides not matched to a gene: 10. Germline assignment: CDR1 MNHEY and CDR2 SVGAGI. Original processing notes: Estimated nucleated cell counts came from reference gene primer amplification. Libraries were prepared by immunoSEQ multiplex PCR; TCRdb keeps only in-frame clonotypes and omits some of them. V and J calls and clone size come straight from that table; D and trimming were deduced from the DNA. The sample records more than 110,000 clones, about 80% being singletons. This TCR was sampled from a human donor in a cohort sampled during active COVID-19. This chain connects TRBV6-5 to TRBJ2-3, with TRBD1 matching 9 bases. Sequencing was done on a sample of peripheral blood. The CDR3 DNA follows: TGTGCCAGCACTAGGACCACAGGGGGCGTTACGCAGTATTTT. The encoded protein is CASTRTTGGVTQYF.